The rows below give T cell receptor beta chains drawn from one sample of a study of blood T cell repertoires in COVID-19. Using immunoSEQ multiplex PCR, the repertoire was profiled, and TCRdb retains in-frame clones only, with some absent. The data hold about 440,000 clones, with approximately 88% observed a single time. The sequencing input was peripheral blood. Source of these receptors: a woman between 45 and 65 years old with COVID-19, enrolled during active disease. CDR3s include the opening cysteine and the closing phenylalanine or tryptophan. The D gene is left open where the match is weak. Size values are once, few and many counts, or a class for expanded clones, and some rows have none.

v_gene: TRBV11-2; d_gene: NA; j_gene: TRBJ2-2; abundance: NA; CDR3nt: TGTGCCAGCACCCTGGGGCTTAACACCGGGGAGCTGTTTTTT; CDR3aa: CASTLGLNTGELFF
v_gene: TRBV20-1; d_gene: TRBD1; j_gene: TRBJ1-1; abundance: once; CDR3nt: TGCAGTGCTAGTAGGACAGGTTGGGGGTCTTTCTTT; CDR3aa: CSASRTGWGSFF
v_gene: TRBV13; d_gene: TRBD1; j_gene: TRBJ1-2; abundance: NA; CDR3nt: TGTGCCAGCAGCCGCCGGGACAGGGTTCACTATGGCTACACCTTC; CDR3aa: CASSRRDRVHYGYTF
v_gene: TRBV7-2; d_gene: NA; j_gene: TRBJ1-2; abundance: many; CDR3nt: TGTGCCAGCAGCTTTAGGGACGGGCGGGGTGGCTACACCTTC; CDR3aa: CASSFRDGRGGYTF
v_gene: TRBV19; d_gene: TRBD1; j_gene: TRBJ1-2; abundance: NA; CDR3nt: TGTGCCAGTAGTCCAGGGACAGTCGGTGGCTACACCTTC; CDR3aa: CASSPGTVGGYTF
v_gene: TRBV24-1; d_gene: TRBD1; j_gene: TRBJ2-1; abundance: NA; CDR3nt: TGTGCCACCAGTGATGTGAGACAGGGATACAATGAGCAGTTCTTC; CDR3aa: CATSDVRQGYNEQFF
v_gene: TRBV19; d_gene: TRBD2; j_gene: TRBJ2-5; abundance: NA; CDR3nt: TGTGCCAGTAGTATATTCAGCGGGGGGGGAGAGACCCAGTACTTC; CDR3aa: CASSIFSGGGETQYF
v_gene: TRBV29-1; d_gene: NA; j_gene: TRBJ1-3; abundance: NA; CDR3nt: TGCAGCGCCCGACACCCTTCTGGAAACACCATATATTTT; CDR3aa: CSARHPSGNTIYF
v_gene: TRBV19; d_gene: NA; j_gene: TRBJ1-2; abundance: NA; CDR3nt: TGTGCCAGTAGTACCGACCGGGAGCACTATGGCTACACCTTC; CDR3aa: CASSTDREHYGYTF
v_gene: TRBV5-1; d_gene: NA; j_gene: TRBJ2-7; abundance: NA; CDR3nt: TGCGCCAGCAGCTTGAACAGAGCCTACGAGCAGTACTTC; CDR3aa: CASSLNRAYEQYF
v_gene: TRBV6-6; d_gene: TRBD2; j_gene: TRBJ2-1; abundance: NA; CDR3nt: TGTGCCAGCAGTCCATATACTAGCGCAACCTACAATGAGCAGTTCTTC; CDR3aa: CASSPYTSATYNEQFF
v_gene: TRBV11-2; d_gene: NA; j_gene: TRBJ1-5; abundance: NA; CDR3nt: TGTGCCAGCAGCTTAGGCGGGGAAATTAATCAGCCCCAGCATTTT; CDR3aa: CASSLGGEINQPQHF
v_gene: TRBV27; d_gene: TRBD1; j_gene: TRBJ2-4; abundance: NA; CDR3nt: TGTGCCAGCAGTAGGGACAGCCAAGTAGCCAAAAACATTCAGTACTTC; CDR3aa: CASSRDSQVAKNIQYF
v_gene: TRBV19; d_gene: NA; j_gene: TRBJ1-4; abundance: NA; CDR3nt: TGTGCCAGTAGTATCAGGGAAACTAATGAAAAACTGTTTTTT; CDR3aa: CASSIRETNEKLFF
v_gene: TRBV6-5; d_gene: TRBD2; j_gene: TRBJ2-3; abundance: NA; CDR3nt: TGTACCAGCACAGCGGGGCGATCAGATACGCAGTATTTT; CDR3aa: CTSTAGRSDTQYF
v_gene: TRBV6-6; d_gene: NA; j_gene: TRBJ2-2; abundance: NA; CDR3nt: TGTGCCAGCAGTTACCAAGCGGGGAACACCGGGGAGCTGTTTTTT; CDR3aa: CASSYQAGNTGELFF
v_gene: TRBV9; d_gene: TRBD2; j_gene: TRBJ2-1; abundance: NA; CDR3nt: TGTGCCAGCAGCGTAGGGCTAGCGGGGAGGGCCTCCTACAATGAGCAGTTCTTC; CDR3aa: CASSVGLAGRASYNEQFF
v_gene: TRBV2; d_gene: TRBD1; j_gene: TRBJ1-5; abundance: NA; CDR3nt: TGTGCCAGCAGTGGCCTACAGGGGGATCAGCCCCAGCATTTT; CDR3aa: CASSGLQGDQPQHF
v_gene: TRBV5-1; d_gene: TRBD1; j_gene: TRBJ1-2; abundance: NA; CDR3nt: TGCGCCAGCAGCTCCGGGACAGCCAACTATGGCTACACCTTC; CDR3aa: CASSSGTANYGYTF
v_gene: TRBV6-5; d_gene: NA; j_gene: TRBJ1-3; abundance: NA; CDR3nt: TGTGCCAGCAAGCGAGCCTCTGGAAACACCATATATTTT; CDR3aa: CASKRASGNTIYF
v_gene: TRBV5-8; d_gene: NA; j_gene: TRBJ1-2; abundance: NA; CDR3nt: TGTGCCAGCAGCTTGCAATACGGGGAGGGCTACTATGGCTACACCTTC; CDR3aa: CASSLQYGEGYYGYTF
v_gene: TRBV2; d_gene: NA; j_gene: TRBJ1-2; abundance: once; CDR3nt: TGTGCCAGCAGTATCTCTCGAGGCACCTTC; CDR3aa: CASSISRGTF
v_gene: TRBV5-1; d_gene: NA; j_gene: TRBJ1-2; abundance: NA; CDR3nt: TGCGCCAGCAGCTCGGACATAGCTAACTATGGCTACACCTTC; CDR3aa: CASSSDIANYGYTF
v_gene: TRBV7-7; d_gene: NA; j_gene: TRBJ2-2; abundance: NA; CDR3nt: TGTGCCAGCAGCTTCAGCAGAACAGCTGGTACCGGGGAGCTGTTTTTT; CDR3aa: CASSFSRTAGTGELFF
v_gene: TRBV27; d_gene: NA; j_gene: TRBJ1-2; abundance: NA; CDR3nt: TGTGCCAGCAGTCCCCGGACAGCCAACTATGGCTACACCTTC; CDR3aa: CASSPRTANYGYTF
v_gene: TRBV6-5; d_gene: NA; j_gene: TRBJ2-5; abundance: NA; CDR3nt: TGTGCCAGCCTACAAGAGACCCAGTACTTC; CDR3aa: CASLQETQYF
v_gene: TRBV24-1; d_gene: NA; j_gene: TRBJ2-1; abundance: NA; CDR3nt: TGTGCCACCAGTGATTTGCATGGTGGGAGTGAGCAGTTCTTC; CDR3aa: CATSDLHGGSEQFF
v_gene: TRBV6-6; d_gene: NA; j_gene: TRBJ1-4; abundance: NA; CDR3nt: TGTGCCAGCAGTTACTCGGGCGACGAAAAACTGTTTTTT; CDR3aa: CASSYSGDEKLFF
v_gene: TRBV6-5; d_gene: TRBD1; j_gene: TRBJ2-7; abundance: NA; CDR3nt: TGTGCCAGCAGAAAGGACAGGGAACCCTACGAGCAGTACTTC; CDR3aa: CASRKDREPYEQYF
v_gene: TRBV5-1; d_gene: NA; j_gene: TRBJ1-4; abundance: NA; CDR3nt: TGCGCCAGCAGCTTGTCGGGAGGTTCCGGGAATGAAAAACTGTTTTTT; CDR3aa: CASSLSGGSGNEKLFF
v_gene: TRBV5-6; d_gene: TRBD1; j_gene: TRBJ1-4; abundance: many; CDR3nt: TGTGCCAGCAGTACCGGGACAGGGGGCGCGGATGAAAAACTGTTTTTT; CDR3aa: CASSTGTGGADEKLFF
v_gene: TRBV19; d_gene: TRBD2; j_gene: TRBJ2-1; abundance: NA; CDR3nt: TGTGCCAGTAGTGCGGCGGGGGGGGCCTACAATGAGCAGTTCTTC; CDR3aa: CASSAAGGAYNEQFF
v_gene: TRBV5-5; d_gene: NA; j_gene: TRBJ2-1; abundance: NA; CDR3nt: TGTGCCAGCAGCTCCCTTAGGGGGGGGAGCTCCTACAATGAGCAGTTCTTC; CDR3aa: CASSSLRGGSSYNEQFF
v_gene: TRBV5-5; d_gene: NA; j_gene: TRBJ2-3; abundance: NA; CDR3nt: TGTGCCAGCAGCCCCGGACTCGCGGAGACAGATACGCAGTATTTT; CDR3aa: CASSPGLAETDTQYF
v_gene: TRBV29-1; d_gene: TRBD1; j_gene: TRBJ2-7; abundance: NA; CDR3nt: TGCAGCGTTGCCTGGGACAGCTCCTACGAGCAGTACTTC; CDR3aa: CSVAWDSSYEQYF
v_gene: TRBV27; d_gene: NA; j_gene: TRBJ2-1; abundance: NA; CDR3nt: TGTGCCAGCAGTTTGTTTGAGGCGGGTGAGCAGTTCTTC; CDR3aa: CASSLFEAGEQFF
v_gene: TRBV7-2; d_gene: TRBD1; j_gene: TRBJ1-5; abundance: few; CDR3nt: TGTGCCAGCAGCTTAGGCCGGACAGGGGGATTCAATCAGCCCCAGCATTTT; CDR3aa: CASSLGRTGGFNQPQHF
v_gene: TRBV21-1; d_gene: NA; j_gene: TRBJ1-5; abundance: NA; CDR3nt: TGTGCCAGCAGCAAAGGCCCCGGGGGGGACAGGGGGCTTCAGCCCCAGCATTTT; CDR3aa: CASSKGPGGDRGLQPQHF
v_gene: TRBV5-4; d_gene: NA; j_gene: TRBJ2-2; abundance: NA; CDR3nt: TGTGCCAGCAGCTTGTCCTCCAGGAACACCGGGGAGCTGTTTTTT; CDR3aa: CASSLSSRNTGELFF
v_gene: TRBV9; d_gene: TRBD1; j_gene: TRBJ1-3; abundance: NA; CDR3nt: TGTGCCAGCAGCGATGGGACAGGGAACGGAAACACCATATATTTT; CDR3aa: CASSDGTGNGNTIYF
v_gene: TRBV9; d_gene: NA; j_gene: TRBJ1-2; abundance: NA; CDR3nt: TGTGCCAGCACCCCGGAAGGGAGAGCGTGGGGCTACACCTTC; CDR3aa: CASTPEGRAWGYTF
v_gene: TRBV5-1; d_gene: NA; j_gene: TRBJ1-1; abundance: NA; CDR3nt: TGCGCCAGCAGCTTGGGGGCCCTTTGGAACACTGAAGCTTTCTTT; CDR3aa: CASSLGALWNTEAFF
v_gene: TRBV4-1; d_gene: TRBD1; j_gene: TRBJ2-7; abundance: NA; CDR3nt: TGCGCCAGCAGCCAAGGCGGGACAGGGGTCGAGCAGTACTTC; CDR3aa: CASSQGGTGVEQYF
v_gene: TRBV19; d_gene: TRBD2; j_gene: TRBJ2-5; abundance: NA; CDR3nt: TGTGCCAGTGCGCGGGGGAAAGAGACCCAGTACTTC; CDR3aa: CASARGKETQYF
v_gene: TRBV6-5; d_gene: TRBD1; j_gene: TRBJ1-5; abundance: NA; CDR3nt: TGTGCCAGCAGAGGACAGGCCATCCAGCCCCAGCATTTT; CDR3aa: CASRGQAIQPQHF
v_gene: TRBV19; d_gene: TRBD2; j_gene: TRBJ2-3; abundance: NA; CDR3nt: TGTGCCAGTAGTTCAGTGACTAGCTCACTGCAGTATTTT; CDR3aa: CASSSVTSSLQYF
v_gene: TRBV6-5; d_gene: TRBD1; j_gene: TRBJ1-2; abundance: NA; CDR3nt: TGTGCCAGCAGCCGGACAGGTCTCTATGGCTACACCTTC; CDR3aa: CASSRTGLYGYTF
v_gene: TRBV27; d_gene: TRBD2; j_gene: TRBJ2-3; abundance: once; CDR3nt: TGTGCCAGGCGGGGGGGGAATAGGGATACGCAGTATTTT; CDR3aa: CARRGGNRDTQYF
v_gene: TRBV7-2; d_gene: TRBD1; j_gene: TRBJ1-2; abundance: NA; CDR3nt: TGTGCCAGCAGGGGACAGGGTAAGGCTGGCTACACCTTC; CDR3aa: CASRGQGKAGYTF
v_gene: TRBV9; d_gene: NA; j_gene: TRBJ2-2; abundance: NA; CDR3nt: TGTGCCAGCAGCCTTCGACTAGCCGGGGAGCTGTTTTTT; CDR3aa: CASSLRLAGELFF
v_gene: TRBV27; d_gene: TRBD1; j_gene: TRBJ2-3; abundance: NA; CDR3nt: TGTGCCAGCCCCAAGACAGGGCGCACAGATACGCAGTATTTT; CDR3aa: CASPKTGRTDTQYF
v_gene: TRBV2; d_gene: TRBD1; j_gene: TRBJ2-7; abundance: once; CDR3nt: TGTGCCAGCACAAACAGGGGCAGGGACGAGCAGTACTTC; CDR3aa: CASTNRGRDEQYF
v_gene: TRBV6-5; d_gene: NA; j_gene: TRBJ1-4; abundance: NA; CDR3nt: TGTGCCAGCAGTCAACACCGTAATGAAAAACTGTTTTTT; CDR3aa: CASSQHRNEKLFF
v_gene: TRBV5-1; d_gene: NA; j_gene: TRBJ2-1; abundance: NA; CDR3nt: TGCGCCAGCAGCCTGGGGGCTTCGCGGGATGAGCAGTTCTTC; CDR3aa: CASSLGASRDEQFF
v_gene: TRBV12-5; d_gene: NA; j_gene: TRBJ2-3; abundance: NA; CDR3nt: TGTGCTAGTGCCCTAGGTACGCAGTATTTT; CDR3aa: CASALGTQYF
v_gene: TRBV24-1; d_gene: TRBD2; j_gene: TRBJ2-1; abundance: few; CDR3nt: TGTGCCACCAGTGATTCCGGACTAGCGGGGACCGTCAATGAGCAGTTCTTC; CDR3aa: CATSDSGLAGTVNEQFF
v_gene: TRBV5-1; d_gene: NA; j_gene: TRBJ2-1; abundance: NA; CDR3nt: TGCGCCAGCAGCTTGGTTTCCCAGGCCGCCTACAATGAGCAGTTCTTC; CDR3aa: CASSLVSQAAYNEQFF
v_gene: TRBV21-1; d_gene: NA; j_gene: TRBJ2-3; abundance: NA; CDR3nt: TGTGCCAGCAGCTCGCGCCTGAGGCCGCTCGGCGGCCACACAGATACGCAGTATTTT; CDR3aa: CASSSRLRPLGGHTDTQYF
v_gene: TRBV19; d_gene: NA; j_gene: TRBJ1-4; abundance: NA; CDR3nt: TGTGCCAGTAGCCAGGGAGGAGAAAAACTGTTTTTT; CDR3aa: CASSQGGEKLFF